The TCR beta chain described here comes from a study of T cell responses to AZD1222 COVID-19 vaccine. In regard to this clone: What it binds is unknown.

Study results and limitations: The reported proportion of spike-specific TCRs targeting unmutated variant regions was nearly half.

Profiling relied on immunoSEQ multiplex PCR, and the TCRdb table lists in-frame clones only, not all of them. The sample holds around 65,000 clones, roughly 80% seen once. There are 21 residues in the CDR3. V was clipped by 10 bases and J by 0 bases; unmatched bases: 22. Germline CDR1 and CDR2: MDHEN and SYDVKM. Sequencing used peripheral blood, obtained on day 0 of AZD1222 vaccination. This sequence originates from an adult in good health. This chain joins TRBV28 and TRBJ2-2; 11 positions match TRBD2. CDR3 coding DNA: TGTGCCACCGATCTTTCCCCGGGACTAGCGGAGAAACCGTCGAACACCGGGGAGCTGTTTTTT. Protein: CATDLSPGLAEKPSNTGELFF.